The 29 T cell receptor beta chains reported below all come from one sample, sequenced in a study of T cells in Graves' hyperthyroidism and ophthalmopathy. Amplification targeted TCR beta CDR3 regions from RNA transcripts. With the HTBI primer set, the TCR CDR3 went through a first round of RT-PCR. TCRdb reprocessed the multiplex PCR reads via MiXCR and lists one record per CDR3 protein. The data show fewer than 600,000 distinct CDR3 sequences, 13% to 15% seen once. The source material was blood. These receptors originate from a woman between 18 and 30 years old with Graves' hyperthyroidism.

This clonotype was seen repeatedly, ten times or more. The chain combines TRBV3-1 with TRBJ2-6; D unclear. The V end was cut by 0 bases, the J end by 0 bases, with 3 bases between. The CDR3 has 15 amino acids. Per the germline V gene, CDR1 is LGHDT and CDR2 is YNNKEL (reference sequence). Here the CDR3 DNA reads TGTGCCAGCAGCCAAGACAGCTCTGGGGCCAACGTCCTGACTTTC. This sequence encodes CASSQDSSGANVLTF.

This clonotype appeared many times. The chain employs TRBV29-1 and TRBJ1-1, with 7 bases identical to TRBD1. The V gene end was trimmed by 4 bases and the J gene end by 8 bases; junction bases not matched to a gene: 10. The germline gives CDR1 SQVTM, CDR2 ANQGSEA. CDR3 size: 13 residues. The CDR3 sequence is CSVAGQAQSEAFF. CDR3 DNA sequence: TGCAGCGTTGCTGGACAGGCTCAATCCGAAGCTTTCTTT.

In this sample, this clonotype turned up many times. CDR3 sequence reads: CASRLQGNYNEQFF. The CDR3, as DNA: TGTGCCAGCAGGTTACAGGGGAACTACAATGAGCAGTTCTTC. The chain carries TRBV27 and TRBJ2-1; 7 nucleotides agree with TRBD1. From germline, CDR1 is MNHEY and CDR2 SMNVEV (reference sequence). The CDR3 is 14 residues long. The V gene end was trimmed by 6 bases and the J gene end by 3 bases; junction bases not matched to a gene: 5.

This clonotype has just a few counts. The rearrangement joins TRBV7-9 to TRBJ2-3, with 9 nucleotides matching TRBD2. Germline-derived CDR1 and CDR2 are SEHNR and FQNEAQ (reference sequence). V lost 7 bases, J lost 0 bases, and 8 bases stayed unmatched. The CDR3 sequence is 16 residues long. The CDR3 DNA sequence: TGTGCCAGCACCTCATTAACTAGCGGGAGCACAGATACGCAGTATTTT. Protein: CASTSLTSGSTDTQYF.

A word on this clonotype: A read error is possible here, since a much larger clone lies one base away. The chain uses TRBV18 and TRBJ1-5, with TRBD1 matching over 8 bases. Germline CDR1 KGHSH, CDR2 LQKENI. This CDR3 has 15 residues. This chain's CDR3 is CASSQTGVGNQSQHF. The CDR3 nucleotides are TGTGCCAGCTCTCAGACAGGGGTTGGCAATCAGTCCCAGCATTTT.

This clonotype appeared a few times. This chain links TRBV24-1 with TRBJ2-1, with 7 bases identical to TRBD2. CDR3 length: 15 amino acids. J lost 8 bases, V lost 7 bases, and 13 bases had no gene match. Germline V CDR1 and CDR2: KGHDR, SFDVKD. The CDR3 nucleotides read TGTGCCACCAGGGCGCCGAGCGGGAATATCGATGAGCAGTTCTTC. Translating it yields CATRAPSGNIDEQFF.

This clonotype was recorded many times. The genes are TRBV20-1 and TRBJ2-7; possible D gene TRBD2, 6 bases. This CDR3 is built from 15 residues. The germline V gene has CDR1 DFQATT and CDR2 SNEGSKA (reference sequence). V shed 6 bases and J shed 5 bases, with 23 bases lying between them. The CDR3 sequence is CSAGGGGGSSDEQYF. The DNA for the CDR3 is TGCAGTGCGGGAGGTGGCGGAGGATCGAGCGACGAGCAGTACTTC.

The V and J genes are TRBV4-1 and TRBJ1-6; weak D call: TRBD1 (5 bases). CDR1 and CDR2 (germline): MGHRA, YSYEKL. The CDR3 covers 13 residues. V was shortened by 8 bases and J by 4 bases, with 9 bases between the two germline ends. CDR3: CASRGEYNSPLHF. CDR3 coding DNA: TGCGCCAGCCGAGGGGAGTATAATTCACCCCTCCACTTT.

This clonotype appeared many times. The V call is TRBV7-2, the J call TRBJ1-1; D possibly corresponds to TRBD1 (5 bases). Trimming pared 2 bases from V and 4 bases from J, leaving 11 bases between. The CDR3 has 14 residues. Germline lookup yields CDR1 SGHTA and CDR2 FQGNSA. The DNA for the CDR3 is TGTGCCAGCAGCTTAAGACAGTTCGGCACTGAAGCTTTCTTT. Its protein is CASSLRQFGTEAFF.

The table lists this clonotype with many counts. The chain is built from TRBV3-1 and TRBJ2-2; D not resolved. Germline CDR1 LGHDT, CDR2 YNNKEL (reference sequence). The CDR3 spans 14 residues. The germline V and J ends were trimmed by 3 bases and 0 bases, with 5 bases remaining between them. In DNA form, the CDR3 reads TGTGCCAGCAGCCAGAGTACGAACACCGGGGAGCTGTTTTTT. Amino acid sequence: CASSQSTNTGELFF. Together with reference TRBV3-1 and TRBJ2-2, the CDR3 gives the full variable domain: DTAVSQTPKYLVTQMGNDKSIKCEQNLGHDTMYWYKQDSKKFLKIMFSYNNKELIINETVPNRFSPKSPDKAHLNLHINSLELGDSAVYFCASSQSTNTGELFFGEGSRLTVL.

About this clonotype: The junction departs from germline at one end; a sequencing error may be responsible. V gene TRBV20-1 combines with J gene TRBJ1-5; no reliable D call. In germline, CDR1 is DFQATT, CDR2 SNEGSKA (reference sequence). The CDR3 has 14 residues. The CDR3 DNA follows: TGCAGTGCCCAGAAGGTCGGTAGCTATCAGCCCCAGCATTTT. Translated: CSAQKVGSYQPQHF.

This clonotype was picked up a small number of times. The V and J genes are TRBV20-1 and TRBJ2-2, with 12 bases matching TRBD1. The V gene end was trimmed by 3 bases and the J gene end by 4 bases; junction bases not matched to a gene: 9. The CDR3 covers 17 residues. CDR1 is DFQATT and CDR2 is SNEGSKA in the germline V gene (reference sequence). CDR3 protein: CSARGRDRGRVTGELFF. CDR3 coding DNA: TGCAGTGCTAGGGGAAGGGACAGGGGGCGGGTCACCGGGGAGCTGTTTTTT.

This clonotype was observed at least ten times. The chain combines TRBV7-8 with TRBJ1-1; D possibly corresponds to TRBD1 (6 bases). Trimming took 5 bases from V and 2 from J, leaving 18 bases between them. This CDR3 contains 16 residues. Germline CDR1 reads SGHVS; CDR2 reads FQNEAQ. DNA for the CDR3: TGTGCCAGCAGCCCCGCCGGGACACAGTTTAACACTGAAGCTTTCTTT. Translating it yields CASSPAGTQFNTEAFF.

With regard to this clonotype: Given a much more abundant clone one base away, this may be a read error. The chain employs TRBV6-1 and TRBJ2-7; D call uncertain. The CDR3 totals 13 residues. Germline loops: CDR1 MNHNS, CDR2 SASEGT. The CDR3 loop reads CTSSEVAEFGQYV. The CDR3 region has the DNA TGTACCAGCAGTGAAGTGGCGGAGTTCGGGCAGTACGTC.

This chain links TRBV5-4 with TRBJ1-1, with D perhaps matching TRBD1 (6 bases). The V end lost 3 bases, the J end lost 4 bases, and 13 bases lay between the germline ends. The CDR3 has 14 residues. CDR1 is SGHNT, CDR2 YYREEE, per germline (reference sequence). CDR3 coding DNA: TGTGCCAGCAGCTCCCAGGGGACCTCCACTGAAGCTTTCTTT. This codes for CASSSQGTSTEAFF.

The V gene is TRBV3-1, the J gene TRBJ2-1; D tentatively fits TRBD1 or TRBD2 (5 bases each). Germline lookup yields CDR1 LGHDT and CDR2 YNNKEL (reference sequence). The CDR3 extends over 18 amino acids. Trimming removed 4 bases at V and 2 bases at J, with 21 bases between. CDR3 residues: CASSPLGVETTTYNEQFF. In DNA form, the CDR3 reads TGTGCCAGCAGCCCCCTAGGGGTCGAGACTACCACCTACAATGAGCAGTTCTTC.

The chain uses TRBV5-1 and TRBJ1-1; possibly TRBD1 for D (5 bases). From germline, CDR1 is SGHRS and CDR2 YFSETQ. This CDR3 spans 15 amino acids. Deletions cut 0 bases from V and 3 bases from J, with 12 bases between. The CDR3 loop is CASSLGTGLYTEAFF. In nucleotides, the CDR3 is TGCGCCAGCAGCTTGGGGACGGGACTCTACACTGAAGCTTTCTTT.

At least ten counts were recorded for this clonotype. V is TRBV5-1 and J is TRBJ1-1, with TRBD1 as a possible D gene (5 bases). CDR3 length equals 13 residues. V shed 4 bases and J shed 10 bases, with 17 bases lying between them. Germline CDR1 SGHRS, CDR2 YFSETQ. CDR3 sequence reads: CASSVRDPEGAFF. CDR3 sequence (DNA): TGCGCCAGCAGCGTAAGGGACCCCGAAGGAGCTTTCTTT. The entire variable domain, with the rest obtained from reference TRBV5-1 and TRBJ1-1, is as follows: KAGVTQTPRYLIKTRGQQVTLSCSPISGHRSVSWYQQTPGQGLQFLFEYFSETQRNKGNFPGRFSGRQFSNSRSEMNVSTLELGDSALYLCASSVRDPEGAFFGQGTRLTVV.

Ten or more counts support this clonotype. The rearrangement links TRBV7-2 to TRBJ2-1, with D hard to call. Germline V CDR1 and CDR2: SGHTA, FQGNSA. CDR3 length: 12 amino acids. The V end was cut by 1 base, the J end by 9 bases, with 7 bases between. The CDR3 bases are TGTGCCAGCAGCTTAGTCTTGGGTGAGCAGTTCTTC. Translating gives CASSLVLGEQFF.

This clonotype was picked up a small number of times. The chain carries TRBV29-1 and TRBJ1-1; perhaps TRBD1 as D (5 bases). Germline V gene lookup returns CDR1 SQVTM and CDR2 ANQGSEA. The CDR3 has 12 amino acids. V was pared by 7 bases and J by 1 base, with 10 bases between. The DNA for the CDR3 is TGCAGCGGCGCAACAGGGAACACTGAAGCTTTCTTT. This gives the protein CSGATGNTEAFF.

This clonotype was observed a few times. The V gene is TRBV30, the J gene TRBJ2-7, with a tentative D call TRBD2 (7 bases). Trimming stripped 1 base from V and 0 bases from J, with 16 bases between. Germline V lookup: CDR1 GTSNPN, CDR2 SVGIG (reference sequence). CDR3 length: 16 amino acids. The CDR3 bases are TGTGCCTGGAGTGGGCGCGGGGGCCAGTTCTCCTACGAGCAGTACTTC. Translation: CAWSGRGGQFSYEQYF.

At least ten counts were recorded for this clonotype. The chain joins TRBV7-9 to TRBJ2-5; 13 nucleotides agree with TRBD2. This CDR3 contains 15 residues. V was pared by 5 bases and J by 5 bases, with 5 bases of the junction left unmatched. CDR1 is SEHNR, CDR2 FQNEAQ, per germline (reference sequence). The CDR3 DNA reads TGTGCCAGCAGCCTACTGACTAGCGGGAGGGAGACCCAGTACTTC. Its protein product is CASSLLTSGRETQYF.

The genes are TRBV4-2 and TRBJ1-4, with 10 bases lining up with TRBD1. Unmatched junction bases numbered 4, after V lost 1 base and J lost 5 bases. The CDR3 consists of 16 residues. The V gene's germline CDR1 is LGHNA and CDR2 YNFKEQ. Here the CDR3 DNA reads TGTGCCAGCAGCCAAGGGGAGGACAGGGGGAATGAAAAACTGTTTTTT. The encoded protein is CASSQGEDRGNEKLFF.

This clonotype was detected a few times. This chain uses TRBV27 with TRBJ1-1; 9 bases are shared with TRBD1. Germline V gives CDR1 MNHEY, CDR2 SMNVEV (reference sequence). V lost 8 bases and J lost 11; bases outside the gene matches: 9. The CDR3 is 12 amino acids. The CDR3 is CASGPTGGFAFF. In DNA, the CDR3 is TGTGCCAGCGGACCGACAGGGGGTTTTGCTTTCTTT.

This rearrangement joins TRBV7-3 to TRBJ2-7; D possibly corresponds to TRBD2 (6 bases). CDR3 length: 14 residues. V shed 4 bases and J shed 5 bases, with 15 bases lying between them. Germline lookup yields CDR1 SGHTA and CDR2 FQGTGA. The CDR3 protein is CASSSSRLDNEQYF. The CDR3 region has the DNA TGTGCCAGCAGCTCATCCAGACTAGACAACGAGCAGTACTTC.

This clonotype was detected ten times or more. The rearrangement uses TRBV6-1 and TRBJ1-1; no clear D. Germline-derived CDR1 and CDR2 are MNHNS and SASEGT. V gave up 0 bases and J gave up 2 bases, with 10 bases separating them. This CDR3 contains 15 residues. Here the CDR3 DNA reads TGTGCCAGCAGTGAAGCGCTTGGGCTTAACACTGAAGCTTTCTTT. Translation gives CASSEALGLNTEAFF.

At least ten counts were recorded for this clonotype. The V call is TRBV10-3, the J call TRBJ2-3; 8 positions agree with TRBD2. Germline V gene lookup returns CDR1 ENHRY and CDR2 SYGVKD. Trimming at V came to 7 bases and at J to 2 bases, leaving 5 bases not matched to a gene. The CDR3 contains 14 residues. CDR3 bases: TGTGCCATCAAGAAGCGGGAGAACACAGATACGCAGTATTTT. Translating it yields CAIKKRENTDTQYF.

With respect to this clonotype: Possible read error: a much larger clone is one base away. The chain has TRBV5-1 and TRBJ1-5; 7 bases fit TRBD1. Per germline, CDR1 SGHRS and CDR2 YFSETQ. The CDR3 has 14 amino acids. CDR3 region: CTSSQGGMNQPQHF. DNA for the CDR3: TGCACCAGCAGCCAGGGGGGGATGAATCAGCCCCAGCATTTT.

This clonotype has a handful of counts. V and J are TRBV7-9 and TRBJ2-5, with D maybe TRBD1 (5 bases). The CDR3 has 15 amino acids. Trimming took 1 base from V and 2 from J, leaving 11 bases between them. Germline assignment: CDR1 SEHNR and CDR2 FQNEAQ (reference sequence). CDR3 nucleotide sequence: TGTGCCAGCAGCTTAGAGGGGTACCATCAAGAGACCCAGTACTTC. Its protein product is CASSLEGYHQETQYF.